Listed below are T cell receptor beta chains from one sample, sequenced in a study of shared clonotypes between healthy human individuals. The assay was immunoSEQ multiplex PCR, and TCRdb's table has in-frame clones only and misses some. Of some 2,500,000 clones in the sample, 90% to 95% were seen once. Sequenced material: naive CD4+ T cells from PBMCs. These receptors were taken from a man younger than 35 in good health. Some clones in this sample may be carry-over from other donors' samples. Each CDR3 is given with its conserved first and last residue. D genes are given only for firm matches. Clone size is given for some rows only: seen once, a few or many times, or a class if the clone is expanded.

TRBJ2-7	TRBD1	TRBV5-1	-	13	CASSRRQGVEQYF	TGCGCCAGCAGCCGGCGACAGGGAGTCGAGCAGTACTTC
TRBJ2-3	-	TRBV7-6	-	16	CASSLEVGSNTDTQYF	TGTGCCAGCAGCTTAGAGGTCGGGAGCAACACAGATACGCAGTATTTT
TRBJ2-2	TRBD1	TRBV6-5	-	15	CASSLQGANTGELFF	TGTGCCAGCAGTTTACAGGGGGCGAACACCGGGGAGCTGTTTTTT
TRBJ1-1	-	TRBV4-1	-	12	CASRQENTEAFF	TGCGCCAGCAGACAGGAGAACACTGAAGCTTTCTTT
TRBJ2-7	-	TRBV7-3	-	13	CASSLGAPYEQYF	TGTGCCAGCAGCTTAGGCGCCCCCTACGAGCAGTACTTC
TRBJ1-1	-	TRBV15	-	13	CATSRGTAGEAFF	TGTGCCACCAGCAGAGGGACGGCCGGTGAAGCTTTCTTT
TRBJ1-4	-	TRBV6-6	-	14	CASSYGGTNEKLFF	TGTGCCAGCAGTTACGGTGGAACTAATGAAAAACTGTTTTTT
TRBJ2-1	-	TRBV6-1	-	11	CASGSPNEQFF	TGTGCCAGCGGGAGCCCCAATGAGCAGTTCTTC
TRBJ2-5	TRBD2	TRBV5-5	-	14	CASRDVAGVETQYF	TGTGCCAGCAGAGACGTTGCGGGAGTAGAGACCCAGTACTTC
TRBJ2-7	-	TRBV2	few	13	CASVTGADYEQYF	TGTGCCAGCGTGACTGGGGCTGACTACGAGCAGTACTTC
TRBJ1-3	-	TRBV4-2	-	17	CASSQDWTDSTGNTIYF	TGTGCCAGCAGCCAAGATTGGACGGACAGTACTGGAAACACCATATATTTT
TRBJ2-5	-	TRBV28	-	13	CASMGFVKETQYF	TGTGCCAGCATGGGGTTTGTGAAAGAGACCCAGTACTTC
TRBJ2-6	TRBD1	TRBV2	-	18	CASSGPGQGVAGANVLTF	TGTGCCAGCAGCGGACCGGGACAGGGGGTAGCTGGGGCCAACGTCCTGACTTTC
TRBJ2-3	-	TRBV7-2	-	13	CASSLGSRDTQYF	TGTGCCAGCAGCTTAGGGTCGAGAGATACGCAGTATTTT
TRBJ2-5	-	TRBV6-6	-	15	CASSYPNRGGETQYF	TGTGCCAGCAGTTACCCCAACAGGGGAGGGGAGACCCAGTACTTC
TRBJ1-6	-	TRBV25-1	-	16	CASSLTDSSYNSPLHF	TGTGCCAGCAGCCTGACAGATAGCTCCTATAATTCACCCCTCCACTTT
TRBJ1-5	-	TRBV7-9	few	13	CASSLQGDQPQHF	TGTGCCAGCAGCTTACAGGGAGATCAGCCCCAGCATTTT
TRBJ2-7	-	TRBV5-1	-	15	CASSLEGALAYEQYF	TGCGCCAGCAGCTTGGAAGGGGCGCTGGCTTACGAGCAGTACTTC
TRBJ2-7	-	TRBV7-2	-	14	CASSRWSGSYEQYF	TGTGCCAGCAGCCGATGGAGCGGATCCTACGAGCAGTACTTC
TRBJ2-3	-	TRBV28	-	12	CASRRSTDTQYF	TGTGCCAGCAGGCGTAGCACAGATACGCAGTATTTT
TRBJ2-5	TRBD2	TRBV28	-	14	CASTSGRITETQYF	TGTGCCAGCACTAGCGGGAGGATCACAGAGACCCAGTACTTC
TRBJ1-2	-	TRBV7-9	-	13	CASSLQGRDGYTF	TGTGCCAGCAGCCTACAGGGAAGGGATGGCTACACCTTC
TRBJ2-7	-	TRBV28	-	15	CASSSPGGASYEQYF	TGTGCCAGCAGTTCCCCTGGGGGGGCCTCCTACGAGCAGTACTTC
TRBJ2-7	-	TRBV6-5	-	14	CASSYVSGPYEQYF	TGTGCCAGCAGTTACGTGTCAGGACCCTACGAGCAGTACTTC
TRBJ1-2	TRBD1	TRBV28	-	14	CASSLQGVSGGYTF	TGTGCCAGCAGTTTACAGGGGGTGTCCGGTGGCTACACCTTC
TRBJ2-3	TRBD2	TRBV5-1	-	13	CASSPGTRDTQYF	TGCGCCAGCAGCCCCGGGACTAGGGATACGCAGTATTTT
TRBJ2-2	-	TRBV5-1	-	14	CASSLEAYTGELFF	TGCGCCAGCAGCTTGGAGGCTTACACCGGGGAGCTGTTTTTT
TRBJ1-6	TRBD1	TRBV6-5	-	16	CASSYSRTGPSPYLHF	TGTGCCAGCAGTTACTCAAGGACAGGTCCTTCCCCCTACCTCCACTTT
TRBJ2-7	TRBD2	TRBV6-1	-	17	CASSEGLAAPISYEQYF	TGTGCCAGCAGTGAGGGACTAGCGGCTCCTATCTCCTACGAGCAGTACTTC
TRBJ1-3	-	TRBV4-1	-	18	CASSQVPPQGPSGNTIYF	TGCGCCAGCAGCCAAGTCCCCCCACAGGGACCATCTGGAAACACCATATATTTT
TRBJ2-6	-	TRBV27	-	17	CASSLRGGGKGANVLTF	TGTGCCAGCAGTCTCCGAGGTGGGGGCAAGGGGGCCAACGTCCTGACTTTC
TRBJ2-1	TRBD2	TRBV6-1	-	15	CASSVALAGINEQFF	TGTGCCAGCAGTGTCGCACTAGCGGGCATTAATGAGCAGTTCTTC
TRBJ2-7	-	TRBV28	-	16	CASSYQGGVLINEQYF	TGTGCCAGCTCCTACCAGGGCGGGGTCTTAATAAACGAGCAGTACTTC
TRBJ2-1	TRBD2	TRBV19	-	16	CASSGRTSGVYNEQFF	TGTGCCAGTAGTGGACGGACTAGCGGAGTCTACAATGAGCAGTTCTTC
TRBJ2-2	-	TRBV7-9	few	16	CASSLAGLTNTGELFF	TGTGCCAGCAGCTTAGCGGGACTTACTAACACCGGGGAGCTGTTTTTT
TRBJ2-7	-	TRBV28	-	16	CASSSLAVGERYEQYF	TGTGCCAGCAGCTCGCTGGCCGTGGGGGAGCGGTACGAGCAGTACTTC
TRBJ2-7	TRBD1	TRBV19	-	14	CASSHRDRDYEQYF	TGTGCCAGTAGCCACCGGGACAGAGACTACGAGCAGTACTTC
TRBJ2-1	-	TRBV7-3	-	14	CASSLLGAGNEQFF	TGTGCCAGCAGTCTGCTAGGGGCGGGCAATGAGCAGTTCTTC
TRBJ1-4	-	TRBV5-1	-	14	CASSLGGADEKLFF	TGCGCCAGCAGCTTGGGGGGCGCGGATGAAAAACTGTTTTTT
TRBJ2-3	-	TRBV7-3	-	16	CASSLSSGISTDTQYF	TGTGCCAGCAGCTTATCCTCGGGAATCAGCACAGATACGCAGTATTTT
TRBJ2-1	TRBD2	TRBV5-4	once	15	CASSPGLAGTLEQFF	TGTGCCAGCAGCCCCGGACTAGCGGGAACTCTTGAGCAGTTCTTC
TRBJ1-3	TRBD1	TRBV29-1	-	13	CSATTGAGNTIYF	TGCAGCGCTACCACAGGGGCTGGAAACACCATATATTTT
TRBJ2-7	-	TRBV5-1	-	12	CASSFGDYEQYF	TGCGCCAGCAGCTTCGGGGACTACGAGCAGTACTTC
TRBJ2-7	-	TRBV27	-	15	CASSLHPGQGYEQYF	TGTGCCAGCAGTCTCCACCCGGGGCAGGGATACGAGCAGTACTTC
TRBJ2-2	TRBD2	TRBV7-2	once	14	CASSMGLAVGELFF	TGTGCCAGCAGCATGGGACTAGCTGTCGGGGAGCTGTTTTTT
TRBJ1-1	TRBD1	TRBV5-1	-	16	CASSLVYRGRNTEAFF	TGCGCCAGCAGCTTGGTGTACAGGGGGCGTAACACTGAAGCTTTCTTT
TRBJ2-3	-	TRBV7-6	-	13	CASSSRRTDTQYF	TGTGCCAGCAGCTCGAGGCGCACAGATACGCAGTATTTT
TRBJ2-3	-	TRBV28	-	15	CASSPTSTSTDTQYF	TGTGCCAGCAGCCCGACTAGTACTAGCACAGATACGCAGTATTTT
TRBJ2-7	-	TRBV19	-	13	CASSKYRDIEQYF	TGTGCCAGTAGCAAATACAGGGACATCGAGCAGTACTTC
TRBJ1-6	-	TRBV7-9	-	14	CASSNRESVSPLHF	TGTGCCAGCAGCAACAGGGAGTCCGTGTCACCCCTCCACTTT
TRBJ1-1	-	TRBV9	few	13	CASSVQGTAEAFF	TGTGCCAGCAGCGTACAGGGTACCGCTGAAGCTTTCTTT
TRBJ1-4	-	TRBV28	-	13	CASREWGGEKLFF	TGTGCCAGCAGGGAGTGGGGTGGTGAAAAACTGTTTTTT
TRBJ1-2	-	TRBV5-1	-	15	CASSLSPPLLDGYTF	TGCGCCAGCAGCTTGTCACCGCCTCTCTTGGATGGCTACACCTTC
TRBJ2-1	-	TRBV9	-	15	CASSVSTVGYDEQFF	TGTGCCAGCAGCGTATCCACCGTTGGGTACGATGAGCAGTTCTTC
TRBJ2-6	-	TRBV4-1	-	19	CASSQARRIGTGGANVLTF	TGCGCCAGCAGCCAAGCGCGTCGGATCGGAACTGGAGGGGCCAACGTCCTGACTTTC